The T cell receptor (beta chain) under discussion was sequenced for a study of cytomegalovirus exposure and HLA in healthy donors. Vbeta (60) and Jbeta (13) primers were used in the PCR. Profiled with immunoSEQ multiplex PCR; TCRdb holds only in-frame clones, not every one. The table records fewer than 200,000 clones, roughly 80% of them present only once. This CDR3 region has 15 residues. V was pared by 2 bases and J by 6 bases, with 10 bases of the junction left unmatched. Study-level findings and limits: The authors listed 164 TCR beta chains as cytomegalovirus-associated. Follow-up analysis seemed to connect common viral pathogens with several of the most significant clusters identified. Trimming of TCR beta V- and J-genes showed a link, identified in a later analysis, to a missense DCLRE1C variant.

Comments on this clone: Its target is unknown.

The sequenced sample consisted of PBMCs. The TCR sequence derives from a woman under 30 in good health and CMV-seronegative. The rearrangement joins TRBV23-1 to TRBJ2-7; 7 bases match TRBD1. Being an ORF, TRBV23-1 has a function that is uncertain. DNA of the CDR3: TGCGCCAGCAGTCAAAATCGGGACAGAATAAGCGAGCAGTACTTC. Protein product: CASSQNRDRISEQYF.